This T cell receptor beta chain was profiled in a study of T cells in Graves' hyperthyroidism and ophthalmopathy. Findings of the study overall: Most expanded thyroid clonotypes above 0.001 also appeared in blood. The model predicted ophthalmopathy a median approximately 6.3 months before onset.

It was RNA transcripts that yielded the amplified TCR beta CDR3 regions. RT-PCR in the first round (using the HTBI primer set) targeted the TCR CDR3. TCRdb reprocessed the multiplex PCR reads via MiXCR and lists one record per CDR3 protein. The repertoire holds 600,000 or so distinct CDR3 sequences, with around 42% as singletons. Comment on this clonotype: Its antigen is unknown.

Exclusion of patients followed from uncontrolled infection, other autoimmune disease, pregnancy or lactation. This CDR3 region has 13 residues. Trimming took off 6 bases at V and 4 bases at J, with 12 bases between the two ends. Per germline, CDR1 ENHRY and CDR2 SYGVKD. The chain combines TRBV10-3 with TRBJ1-1; D is ambiguous. Sequenced input: peripheral blood or thyroid tissue (not recorded which). The receptor's source is a woman younger than 30 with Graves' hyperthyroidism. CDR3 in amino acids: CAISKEDTTEAFF. CDR3 DNA: TGTGCCATCAGCAAAGAGGATACCACTGAAGCTTTCTTT.